What follows are 2 T cell receptor beta chains derived from one specimen sequenced in a study of T cell repertoires in cytomegalovirus infection. TCRdb passed the reads through MiXCR, listing each CDR3 protein once. The sample contains 35,000 to 55,000 distinct CDR3 sequences, 20% of which appear only once. These receptors' antigens are unknown. Sequenced material: PBMCs, sequenced either directly or after in vitro stimulation (not recorded which). All receptors come from a human donor in good health (CMV status not recorded). Some clones in this sample may be carry-over from other donors' samples.

The genes are TRBV7-8 and TRBJ2-7; 12 bases fit TRBD1. The CDR3 totals 15 residues. V lost 0 bases and J lost 5; bases outside the gene matches: 2. Germline-derived CDR1 and CDR2 are SGHVS and FQNEAQ. The CDR3 protein is CASSLARDRGHEQYF. The CDR3 bases are TGTGCCAGCAGCTTAGCCCGGGACAGGGGGCACGAGCAGTACTTC. Full variable domain (missing parts from reference TRBV7-8 and TRBJ2-7): GAGVSQSPRYKVAKRGQDVALRCDPISGHVSLFWYQQALGQGPEFLTYFQNEAQLDKSGLPSDRFFAERPEGSVSTLKIQRTQQEDSAVYLCASSLARDRGHEQYFGPGTRLTVT.

V gene TRBV7-9 combines with J gene TRBJ1-1; D uncertain. V was pared by 5 bases and J by 3 bases, with 13 bases between. This CDR3 comprises 14 residues. The germline CDR1 and CDR2 sequences are SEHNR and FQNEAQ (reference sequence). The CDR3 here is CASSATRRDTEAFF. The CDR3 DNA reads TGTGCCAGCAGCGCAACAAGACGGGACACTGAAGCTTTCTTT.